This passage covers 20 T cell receptor beta chains from one sample sequenced in a study of blood T cell repertoires in COVID-19. Using immunoSEQ multiplex PCR, the repertoire was profiled, and TCRdb retains in-frame clones only, with some absent. The sample contains roughly 74,000 clones, 84% of which appear only once. The specimen sequenced was peripheral blood. The receptor source for this set is an older man with acute or convalescent COVID-19.

The V call is TRBV7-3, the J call TRBJ2-3; 11 positions agree with TRBD2. Trimming at V came to 4 bases and at J to 1 base, leaving 4 bases not matched to a gene. This CDR3 spans 16 amino acids. Germline CDR1 SGHTA, CDR2 FQGTGA. This CDR3 reads CASSSGLAGGTDTQYF. The CDR3 DNA sequence: TGTGCCAGCAGCTCCGGACTAGCGGGTGGCACAGATACGCAGTATTTT. The full variable domain, rest sourced from reference TRBV7-3 and TRBJ2-3, is GAGVSQTPSNKVTEKGKYVELRCDPISGHTALYWYRQSLGQGPEFLIYFQGTGAADDSGLPNDRFFAVRPEGSVSTLKIQRTERGDSAVYLCASSSGLAGGTDTQYFGPGTRLTVL.

The CDR3 nucleotides are TGTGCCAGCAGCCGAGGACAGGCCAATTCACCCCTCCACTTT. This translates into CASSRGQANSPLHF. The chain is built from TRBV3-1 (or the pseudogene TRBV3-2) and TRBJ1-6; TRBD1 aligns across 7 bases. Germline V gives CDR1 LGHDT, CDR2 YNNKEL (reference sequence). The CDR3 spans 14 residues. The V gene end was trimmed by 4 bases and the J gene end by 7 bases; junction bases not matched to a gene: 4.

The chain carries TRBV2 and TRBJ1-2; D gene ambiguous. CDR1 SNHLY and CDR2 FYNNEI come from the germline V gene. V dropped 3 bases and J dropped 1 base, with 3 bases sitting between them. The CDR3 loop spans 12 amino acids. DNA of the CDR3: TGTGCCAGCAGTGACAGTAACTATGGCTACACCTTC. Translation gives CASSDSNYGYTF.

The rearrangement uses TRBV5-1 and TRBJ2-2; 10 bases map to TRBD2. Germline CDR1 reads SGHRS; CDR2 reads YFSETQ. V was clipped by 3 bases and J by 3 bases; unmatched bases: 2. This CDR3 contains 15 residues. The CDR3 DNA sequence: TGCGCCAGCAGCTCAGGACTAGCGGACACCGGGGAGCTGTTTTTT. This codes for CASSSGLADTGELFF.

The chain couples TRBV3-1 (or the pseudogene TRBV3-2) to TRBJ2-2, with TRBD2 as a possible D gene (6 bases). Germline V gives CDR1 LGHDT, CDR2 YNNKEL (reference sequence). The CDR3 consists of 16 residues. The V end lost 5 bases, the J end lost 5 bases, and 18 bases lay between the germline ends. The CDR3 DNA reads as TGTGCCAGCAGCAAGCCGACTAGGTCGGGGACCGGGGAGCTGTTTTTT. Translation gives CASSKPTRSGTGELFF.

The gene calls are TRBV7-3 and TRBJ2-5; 13 bases map to TRBD2. The CDR3 sequence is 15 residues long. Per germline, CDR1 SGHTA and CDR2 FQGTGA. The ends lost 5 bases at V and 5 bases at J; junction bases unmatched: 5. The CDR3 sequence is CASSQGTSGAETQYF. The CDR3 nucleotides are TGTGCCAGCAGCCAGGGGACTAGCGGGGCTGAGACCCAGTACTTC. Looking up the rest from reference TRBV7-3 and TRBJ2-5 gives the full variable domain: GAGVSQTPSNKVTEKGKYVELRCDPISGHTALYWYRQSLGQGPEFLIYFQGTGAADDSGLPNDRFFAVRPEGSVSTLKIQRTERGDSAVYLCASSQGTSGAETQYFGPGTRLLVL.

The gene calls are TRBV5-5 and TRBJ1-2; 10 bases map to TRBD1. With V trimmed by 4 bases and J by 4 bases, 13 bases remained unmatched. CDR3 length equals 17 residues. Germline CDR1 reads SGHKS; CDR2 reads YYEKEE (reference sequence). The CDR3 coding sequence is TGTGCCAGCAGCCAAACCGGGACAGGGGAGTATAGCTATGGCTACACCTTC. This encodes CASSQTGTGEYSYGYTF.

CDR3 region: CASSEQGDQPQHF. CDR3 coding DNA: TGTGCCAGCAGTGAACAGGGGGATCAGCCCCAGCATTTT. J is TRBJ1-5 and V is TRBV2; 7 nucleotides match TRBD1. With 2 bases clipped from V and 5 bases from J, the junction kept 0 bases outside the gene matches. Germline V CDR1 and CDR2: SNHLY, FYNNEI. This CDR3 comprises 13 residues.

The chain employs TRBV5-6 and TRBJ1-1, with a weak D call TRBD1 (5 bases). V was pared by 0 bases and J by 0 bases, with 9 bases between. From germline, CDR1 is SGHDT and CDR2 YYEEEE. CDR3 length: 15 amino acids. CDR3 sequence: CASSLGWGLNTEAFF. Written as DNA, the CDR3 is TGTGCCAGCAGCTTGGGATGGGGCTTGAACACTGAAGCTTTCTTT.

This sequence joins TRBV7-2 and TRBJ2-1, with 7 bases aligning to TRBD2. CDR3 length equals 15 residues. Germline values: CDR1 SGHTA, CDR2 FQGNSA. The V gene end was trimmed by 3 bases and the J gene end by 1 base; junction bases not matched to a gene: 3. The CDR3 DNA follows: TGTGCCAGCAGCTTTACTAGCGAGTCCTACAATGAGCAGTTCTTC. Its translation: CASSFTSESYNEQFF.

The table lists this clone with a few counts. V gene TRBV7-2 combines with J gene TRBJ1-5; TRBD1 is a possible D gene (5 bases). Germline V gene data show CDR1 as SGHTA and CDR2 as FQGNSA. V was cut by 4 bases and J by 4 bases, with 8 bases left in between. This CDR3 has 13 residues. The DNA for the CDR3 is TGTGCCAGCAGCTCGACAGTAAATCAGCCCCAGCATTTT. As protein: CASSSTVNQPQHF.

The CDR3 region is CASSPRARGGETQYF. CDR3 DNA sequence: TGTGCCAGCAGCCCTAGAGCCAGGGGAGGGGAGACCCAGTACTTC. This sequence joins TRBV5-4 and TRBJ2-5, with D tentatively TRBD2 (7 bases). The CDR3 sequence is 15 residues long. V was trimmed by 4 bases and J by 5 bases, leaving 18 bases between them. From germline, CDR1 is SGHNT and CDR2 YYREEE (reference sequence).

The chain carries TRBV6-1 and TRBJ1-5, with D possibly TRBD1 on 5 matching bases. Per germline, CDR1 MNHNS and CDR2 SASEGT. CDR3 length: 16 residues. The V and J ends lost 1 base and 2 bases respectively, with 12 bases between them. As DNA, the CDR3 is TGTGCCAGCAGTGAAGAGGAGGGACGGGGCAATCAGCCCCAGCATTTT. Protein product: CASSEEEGRGNQPQHF.

The chain uses TRBV2 and TRBJ1-6, with 10 bases that match TRBD1. From germline, CDR1 is SNHLY and CDR2 FYNNEI. V lost 6 bases and J lost 9; bases outside the gene matches: 8. This CDR3 has 15 amino acids. The CDR3 reads CASRGDRGQSSPLHF. The CDR3 DNA follows: TGTGCCAGCAGGGGGGACAGGGGACAAAGTTCACCCCTCCACTTT.

This rearrangement joins TRBV27 to TRBJ1-2; perhaps TRBD1 as D (5 bases). This CDR3 has 15 amino acids. V lost 5 bases and J 6 bases, leaving 19 bases between the germline ends. CDR1 is MNHEY and CDR2 is SMNVEV in the germline V gene (reference sequence). The CDR3 loop reads CASSPLGTGGDGYTF. DNA for the CDR3: TGTGCCAGCAGTCCTCTGGGCACGGGAGGGGATGGCTACACCTTC.

This chain connects TRBV28 to TRBJ2-7, with TRBD1 identical over 9 bases. Germline loops: CDR1 MDHEN, CDR2 SYDVKM. Trimming took 5 bases from V and 5 from J; bases not matched to a gene: 7. This CDR3 region has 14 residues. CDR3 DNA sequence: TGTGCCAGCAGTCCCACAGGGGGCAGGGACGAGCAGTACTTC. Residues: CASSPTGGRDEQYF.

In nucleotides, the CDR3 is TGTGCCAGCAGCCCGACAGGGACCTTAGGCTACACCTTC. Residues: CASSPTGTLGYTF. This chain links TRBV5-4 with TRBJ1-2, with TRBD1 matching over 7 bases. The CDR3 is 13 residues long. Per the germline V gene, CDR1 is SGHNT and CDR2 is YYREEE (reference sequence). V gave up 4 bases and J gave up 8 bases; unmatched junction bases: 8.

This chain joins TRBV11-2 and TRBJ2-7, with 8 bases aligning to TRBD1. Germline V CDR1 and CDR2: SGHAT, FQNNGV. CDR3 length: 17 amino acids. J was trimmed by 3 bases and V by 4 bases; bases with no gene match: 14. CDR3 DNA: TGTGCCAGCAGCTGGAACCCACAGGGGGTGGGTATCTACGAGCAGTACTTC. Translated, it gives CASSWNPQGVGIYEQYF.

The gene calls are TRBV3-1 (or the pseudogene TRBV3-2) and TRBJ2-6; TRBD1 matches 8 bases. V gave up 2 bases and J gave up 0 bases; unmatched junction bases: 3. Germline CDR1 reads LGHDT; CDR2 reads YNNKEL (reference sequence). The length of the CDR3 is 17 residues. The CDR3 sequence: CASSQRTGPSGANVLTF. The CDR3 DNA is TGTGCCAGCAGCCAACGGACAGGGCCCTCTGGGGCCAACGTCCTGACTTTC.

The chain couples TRBV24-1 to TRBJ2-1, with TRBD1 identical over 10 bases. V dropped 3 bases and J dropped 9; count of bases not matched to a gene: 7. Germline values: CDR1 KGHDR, CDR2 SFDVKD. The CDR3 has 15 residues. The CDR3 region has the DNA TGTGCCACCAGTGATCCCGGACAGGGGGAGTCTGAGCAGTTCTTC. The encoded protein is CATSDPGQGESEQFF.